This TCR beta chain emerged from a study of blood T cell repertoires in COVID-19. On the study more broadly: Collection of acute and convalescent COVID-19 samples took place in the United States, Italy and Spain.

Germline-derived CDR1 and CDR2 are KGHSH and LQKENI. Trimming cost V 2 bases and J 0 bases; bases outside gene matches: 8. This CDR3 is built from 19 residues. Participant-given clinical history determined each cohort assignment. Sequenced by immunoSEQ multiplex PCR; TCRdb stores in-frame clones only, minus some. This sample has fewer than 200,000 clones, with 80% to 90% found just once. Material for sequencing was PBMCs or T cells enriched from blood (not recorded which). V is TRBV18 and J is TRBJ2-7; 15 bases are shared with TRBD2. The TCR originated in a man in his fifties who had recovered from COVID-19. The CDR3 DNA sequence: TGTGCCAGCTCACCAATTGGTGGGACTAGCGGGGGGATCTCCTACGAGCAGTACTTC. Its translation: CASSPIGGTSGGISYEQYF.